This TCR beta chain was recorded in a study of blood T cell repertoires in COVID-19. Clones were sequenced by immunoSEQ multiplex PCR, and TCRdb holds only the in-frame ones, with some missing. Among approximately 150,000 clones listed, 87% were seen once. Germline CDR1 SGHTA, CDR2 FQGTGA. The V end was cut by 2 bases, the J end by 4 bases, with 10 bases between. The CDR3 is 14 residues long. The chain couples TRBV7-3 to TRBJ2-3, with D tentatively TRBD2 (5 bases). Sequencing was done on a sample of peripheral blood. The TCR was taken from a woman between 50 and 59 years old with acute or convalescent COVID-19. CDR3: CASSLHGKPDTQYF. As DNA, the CDR3 is TGTGCCAGCAGCTTACACGGGAAACCAGATACGCAGTATTTT.